This section outlines one T cell receptor (beta chain) sequence together with its context. The CDR3 loop spans 13 amino acids. The germline CDR1 and CDR2 sequences are LNHDA and SQIVND (reference sequence). The V and J ends lost 6 bases and 5 bases, in that order; junction bases with no gene match: 3. This entry is derived from a study of blood T cell repertoires in COVID-19. Study context: Acute and convalescent COVID-19 samples came from the United States, Italy and Spain.

In the authors' workflow: Estimates of nucleated cell counts were drawn from the amplification of reference gene primers. Repertoires were generated with immunoSEQ multiplex PCR, while TCRdb's copy carries only in-frame clones and drops some. That table furnishes V, J and clone size, whereas the DNA furnished D and trimming. Counted here are around 320,000 clones, roughly 91% occurring once; the ten biggest clones make up 2.5% to 3.5%. Exposed participants came across a COVID-19 case within 2 weeks before study entry. The TCR sequence derives from a woman aged 45-60 years who had been exposed to COVID-19. This chain links TRBV19 with TRBJ2-3, with 9 bases that match TRBD2. Specimen: PBMCs or T cells enriched from blood (not recorded which). CDR3 DNA: TGTGCCAGTAGACCTAGCGGGGTAGATACGCAGTATTTT. It translates to CASRPSGVDTQYF.